This TCR beta chain comes out of a study of cytomegalovirus exposure and HLA in healthy donors. Study results and limitations: Association of a missense DCLRE1C variant with TCR beta V- and J-gene trimming was reported in a later analysis. The study dropped some indistinguishable V segments, TRBV6-2 and TRBV6-3 among them. Evidence from a later analysis indicated that most CMV-associated TCR beta chains looked HLA-restricted. CMV antigen specificity was confirmed in vitro for a few CMV-associated chains.

Germline CDR1 is SGHRS and CDR2 is YFSETQ. V gave up 3 bases and J gave up 4 bases; unmatched junction bases: 3. The CDR3 is made up of 14 amino acids. Of note for this clone: Its antigen is unidentified.

It was with 60 Vbeta and 13 Jbeta primers that the PCR ran. Generated by immunoSEQ multiplex PCR, the TCRdb table keeps only in-frame clones and is missing some. The repertoire holds about 150,000 clones, with over 75% as singletons. Sequencing was performed on PBMCs. This rearrangement joins TRBV5-1 to TRBJ1-2; 10 bases align to TRBD1. This receptor was taken from a woman aged 40 to 50 in good health and CMV-seropositive. This CDR3 reads CASSSGTGAYGYTF. CDR3 nucleotide sequence: TGCGCCAGCAGCTCCGGGACAGGGGCCTATGGCTACACCTTC.